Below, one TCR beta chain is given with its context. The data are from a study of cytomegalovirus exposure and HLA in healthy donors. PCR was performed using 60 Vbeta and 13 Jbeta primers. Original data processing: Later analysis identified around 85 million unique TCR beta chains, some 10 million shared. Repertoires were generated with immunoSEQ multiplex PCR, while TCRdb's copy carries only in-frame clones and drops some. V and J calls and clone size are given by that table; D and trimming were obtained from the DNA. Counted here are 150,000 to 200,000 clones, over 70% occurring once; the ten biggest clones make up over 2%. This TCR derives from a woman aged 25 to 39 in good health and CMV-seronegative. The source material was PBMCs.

The CDR3 sequence is CATLGGYGYTF. The CDR3 DNA sequence: TGTGCCACACTAGGGGGTTATGGCTACACCTTC. The chain employs TRBV28 and TRBJ1-2; the D gene is possibly TRBD1 (6 bases). Germline assignment: CDR1 MDHEN and CDR2 SYDVKM. Trimming took off 10 bases at V and 5 bases at J, with 11 bases between the two ends. CDR3 length: 11 residues.